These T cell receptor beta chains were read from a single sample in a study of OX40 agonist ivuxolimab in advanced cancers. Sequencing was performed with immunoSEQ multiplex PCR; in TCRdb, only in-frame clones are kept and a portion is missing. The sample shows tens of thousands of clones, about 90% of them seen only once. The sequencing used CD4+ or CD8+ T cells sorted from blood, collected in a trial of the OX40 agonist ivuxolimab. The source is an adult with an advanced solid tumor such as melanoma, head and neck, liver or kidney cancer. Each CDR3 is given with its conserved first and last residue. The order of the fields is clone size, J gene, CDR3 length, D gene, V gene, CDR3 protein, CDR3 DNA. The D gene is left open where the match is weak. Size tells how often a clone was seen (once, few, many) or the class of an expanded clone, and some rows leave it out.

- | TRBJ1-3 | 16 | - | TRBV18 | CASSPFDRSAGNTIYF | TGTGCCAGCTCACCGTTTGACAGGTCGGCTGGAAACACCATATATTTT
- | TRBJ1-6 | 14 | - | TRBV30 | CAWSGGQGNSPLHF | TGTGCCTGGAGCGGGGGGCAGGGGAATTCACCCCTCCACTTT
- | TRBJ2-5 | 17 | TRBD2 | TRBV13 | CASSPRTSGRPGETQYF | TGTGCCAGCAGCCCAAGGACTAGCGGGAGGCCCGGAGAGACCCAGTACTTC
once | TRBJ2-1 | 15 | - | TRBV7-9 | CASSLVDGIYNEQFF | TGTGCCAGCAGCTTAGTTGACGGTATCTACAATGAGCAGTTCTTC
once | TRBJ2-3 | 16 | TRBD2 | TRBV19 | CASSSSGTPSTDTQYF | TGTGCCAGTAGTAGTAGCGGGACACCGAGCACAGATACGCAGTATTTT
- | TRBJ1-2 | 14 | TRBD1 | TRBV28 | CASSRDREVWGYTF | TGTGCCAGCAGTAGGGACAGGGAAGTTTGGGGCTACACCTTC
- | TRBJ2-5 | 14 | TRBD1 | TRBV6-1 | CASNTGGGQETQYF | TGTGCCAGCAATACAGGGGGCGGACAAGAGACCCAGTACTTC
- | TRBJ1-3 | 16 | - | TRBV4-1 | CASSQEARAGGNTIYF | TGCGCCAGCAGCCAAGAGGCCAGGGCGGGTGGAAACACCATATATTTT
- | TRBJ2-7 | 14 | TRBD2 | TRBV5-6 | CASSLGGTSSEQYF | TGTGCCAGCAGCTTGGGTGGGACTAGCTCCGAGCAGTACTTC
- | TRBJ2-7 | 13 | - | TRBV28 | CASSWEWTYEQYF | TGTGCCAGCAGTTGGGAATGGACCTACGAGCAGTACTTC
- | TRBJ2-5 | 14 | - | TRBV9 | CASSEFGSQETQYF | TGTGCCAGCAGTGAGTTCGGGAGCCAAGAGACCCAGTACTTC
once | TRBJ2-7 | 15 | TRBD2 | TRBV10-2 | CASTHGGGHQYEQYF | TGCGCCAGCACCCACGGCGGGGGTCACCAGTACGAGCAGTACTTC
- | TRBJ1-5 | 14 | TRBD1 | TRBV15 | CATSKTGGDQPQHF | TGTGCCACCAGCAAAACAGGGGGCGATCAGCCCCAGCATTTT
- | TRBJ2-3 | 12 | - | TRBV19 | CASSTHTDTQYF | TGTGCCAGTAGTACCCACACAGATACGCAGTATTTT
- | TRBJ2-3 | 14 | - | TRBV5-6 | CASSLFGVTDTQYF | TGTGCCAGCAGCTTGTTCGGGGTAACAGATACGCAGTATTTT
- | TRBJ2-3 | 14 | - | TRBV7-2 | CASSLTTPTDTQYF | TGTGCCAGCAGCCTCACGACCCCCACAGATACGCAGTATTTT
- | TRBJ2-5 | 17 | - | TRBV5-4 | CASSSSLGPSLQETQYF | TGTGCCAGCAGCTCGTCCTTGGGACCTTCTCTCCAAGAGACCCAGTACTTC
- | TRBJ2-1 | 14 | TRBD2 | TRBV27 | CASNPAGVSDEQFF | TGTGCCAGCAACCCAGCGGGAGTTTCAGATGAGCAGTTCTTC
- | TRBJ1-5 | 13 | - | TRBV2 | CASSAQGAQPQHF | TGTGCCAGCAGTGCCCAGGGCGCTCAGCCCCAGCATTTT
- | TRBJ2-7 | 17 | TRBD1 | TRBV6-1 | CASSERLLGDRVNEQYF | TGTGCCAGCAGTGAAAGGCTGCTAGGGGACAGGGTCAACGAGCAGTACTTC
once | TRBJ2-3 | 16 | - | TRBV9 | CASSSRGASGTDTQYF | TGTGCCAGCAGCTCCCGAGGGGCTTCGGGCACAGATACGCAGTATTTT
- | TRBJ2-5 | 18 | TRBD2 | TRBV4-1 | CASSQPLSGRARGETQYF | TGCGCCAGCAGCCAACCACTAAGCGGGAGGGCCAGGGGGGAGACCCAGTACTTC
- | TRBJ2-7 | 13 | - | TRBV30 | CAWSVDGGDEQYF | TGTGCCTGGAGTGTAGACGGAGGCGACGAGCAGTACTTC
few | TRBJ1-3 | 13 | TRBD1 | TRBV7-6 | CASSLTGENTIYF | TGTGCCAGCAGCTTAACAGGGGAAAACACCATATATTTT
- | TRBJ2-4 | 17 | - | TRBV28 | CASSLRGAVVAKNIQYF | TGTGCCAGCAGTTTACGGGGAGCGGTAGTAGCCAAAAACATTCAGTACTTC
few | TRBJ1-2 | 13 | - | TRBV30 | CACRRDILYGYTF | TGTGCCTGCCGTCGGGACATCCTATACGGCTACACCTTC
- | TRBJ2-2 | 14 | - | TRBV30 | CAWSAGTSGGELFF | TGTGCCTGGAGCGCCGGGACCTCAGGCGGGGAGCTGTTTTTT
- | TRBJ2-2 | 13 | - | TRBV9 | CASSGTAPGELFF | TGTGCCAGCAGCGGGACAGCCCCCGGGGAGCTGTTTTTT
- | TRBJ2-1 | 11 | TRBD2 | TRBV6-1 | CASSGREELFF | TGTGCCAGCAGTGGGCGGGAGGAGCTGTTCTTC
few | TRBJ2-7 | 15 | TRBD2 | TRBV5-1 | CASSWTSGSSYEQYF | TGCGCCAGCAGCTGGACTAGCGGGAGCTCCTACGAGCAGTACTTC
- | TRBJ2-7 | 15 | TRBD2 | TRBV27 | CASSLGAGGLNEQYF | TGTGCCAGCAGTTTAGGAGCGGGAGGTCTCAACGAGCAGTACTTC
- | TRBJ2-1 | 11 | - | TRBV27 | CATQIHDEQFF | TGTGCCACCCAAATCCACGATGAGCAGTTCTTC
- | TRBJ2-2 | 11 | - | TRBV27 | CATSLGGELFF | TGTGCCACGTCGTTGGGCGGGGAGCTGTTTTTT
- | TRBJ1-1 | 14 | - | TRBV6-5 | CASSPETQGTEAFF | TGTGCCAGCAGCCCCGAGACCCAGGGGACTGAAGCTTTCTTT
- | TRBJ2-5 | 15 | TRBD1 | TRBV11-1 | CASSPNLDRDETQYF | TGTGCCAGCAGCCCTAATCTGGACAGGGACGAGACCCAGTACTTC